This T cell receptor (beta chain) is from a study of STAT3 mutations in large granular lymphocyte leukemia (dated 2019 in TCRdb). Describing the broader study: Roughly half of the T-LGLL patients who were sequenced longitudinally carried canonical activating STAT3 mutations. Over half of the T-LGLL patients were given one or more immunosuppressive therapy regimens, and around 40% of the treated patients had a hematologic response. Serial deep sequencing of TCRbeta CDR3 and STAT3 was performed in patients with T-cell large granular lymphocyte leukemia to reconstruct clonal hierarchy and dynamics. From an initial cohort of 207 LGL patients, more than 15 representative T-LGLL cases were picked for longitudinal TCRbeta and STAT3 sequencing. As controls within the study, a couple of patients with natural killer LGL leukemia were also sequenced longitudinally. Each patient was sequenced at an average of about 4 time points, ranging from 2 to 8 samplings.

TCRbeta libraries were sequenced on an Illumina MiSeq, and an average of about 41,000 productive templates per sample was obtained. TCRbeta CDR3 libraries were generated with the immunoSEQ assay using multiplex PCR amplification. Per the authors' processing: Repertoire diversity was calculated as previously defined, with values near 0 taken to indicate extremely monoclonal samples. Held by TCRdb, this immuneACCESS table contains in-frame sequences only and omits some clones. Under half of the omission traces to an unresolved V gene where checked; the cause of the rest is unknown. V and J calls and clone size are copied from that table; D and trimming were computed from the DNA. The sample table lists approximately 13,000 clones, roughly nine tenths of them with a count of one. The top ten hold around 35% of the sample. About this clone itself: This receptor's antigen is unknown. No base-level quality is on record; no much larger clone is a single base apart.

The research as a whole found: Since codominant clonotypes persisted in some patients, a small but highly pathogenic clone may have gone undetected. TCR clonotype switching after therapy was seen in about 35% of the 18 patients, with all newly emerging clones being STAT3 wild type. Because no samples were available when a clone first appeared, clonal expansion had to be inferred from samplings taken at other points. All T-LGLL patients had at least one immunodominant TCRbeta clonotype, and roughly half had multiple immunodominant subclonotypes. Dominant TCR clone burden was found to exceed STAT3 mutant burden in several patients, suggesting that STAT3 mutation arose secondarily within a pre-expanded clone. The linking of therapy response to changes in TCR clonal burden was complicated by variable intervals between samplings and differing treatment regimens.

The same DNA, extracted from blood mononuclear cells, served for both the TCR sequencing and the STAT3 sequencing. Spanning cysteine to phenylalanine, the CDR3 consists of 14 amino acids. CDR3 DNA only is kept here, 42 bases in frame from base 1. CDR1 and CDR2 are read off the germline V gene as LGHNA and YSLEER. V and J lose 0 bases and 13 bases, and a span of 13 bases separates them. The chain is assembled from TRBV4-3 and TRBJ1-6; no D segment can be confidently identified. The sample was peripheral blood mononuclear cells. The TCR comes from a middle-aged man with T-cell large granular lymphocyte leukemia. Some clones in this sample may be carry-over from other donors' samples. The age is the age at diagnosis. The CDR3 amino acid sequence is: CASSQDSGGQPLHF. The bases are TGCGCCAGCAGCCAAGATTCGGGAGGGCAGCCCCTCCACTTT.